This T cell receptor beta chain was captured by sequencing in a study of technical replicates of blood from several donors. Sequencing was performed with immunoSEQ multiplex PCR; in TCRdb, only in-frame clones are kept and a portion is missing. The repertoire holds around 15,000 clones, with 70% to 85% as singletons. This TCR was sampled from a human donor in good health. Some clones in this sample may be carry-over from other donors' samples. The sequencing input was PBMCs.

CDR3 in DNA: TGTGCCAGCAGCACTCGGGGACAGATCTACGAGCAGTACTTC. This codes for CASSTRGQIYEQYF. This rearrangement joins TRBV2 to TRBJ2-7; 7 bases fit TRBD1. The junction had 8 bases not matched to a gene; V was cut back by 6 bases and J by 3 bases. From germline, CDR1 is SNHLY and CDR2 FYNNEI. This CDR3 comprises 14 residues.